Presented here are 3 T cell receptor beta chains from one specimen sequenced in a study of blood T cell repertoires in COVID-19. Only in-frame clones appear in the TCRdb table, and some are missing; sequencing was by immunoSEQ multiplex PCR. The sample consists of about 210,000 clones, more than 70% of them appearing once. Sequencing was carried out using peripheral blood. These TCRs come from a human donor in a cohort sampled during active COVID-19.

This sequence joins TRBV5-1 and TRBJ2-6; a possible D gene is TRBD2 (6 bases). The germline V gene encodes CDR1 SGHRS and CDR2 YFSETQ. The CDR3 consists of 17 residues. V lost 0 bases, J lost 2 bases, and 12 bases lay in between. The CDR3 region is CASSLAVPGAGANVLTF. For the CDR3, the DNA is TGCGCCAGCAGCTTGGCCGTACCGGGGGCTGGGGCCAACGTCCTGACTTTC. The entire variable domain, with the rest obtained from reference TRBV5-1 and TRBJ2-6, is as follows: KAGVTQTPRYLIKTRGQQVTLSCSPISGHRSVSWYQQTPGQGLQFLFEYFSETQRNKGNFPGRFSGRQFSNSRSEMNVSTLELGDSALYLCASSLAVPGAGANVLTFGAGSRLTVL.

As DNA, the CDR3 is TGCGCCAGCAGCTTTACAGGGGGCAGGCGGGAGACCCAGTACTTC. It specifies CASSFTGGRRETQYF. This chain joins TRBV5-1 and TRBJ2-5; 9 bases are a match to TRBD1. Germline values: CDR1 SGHRS, CDR2 YFSETQ. Losses at the gene ends were 2 bases for V and 5 bases for J; bases not matched to a gene: 7. The length of the CDR3 is 15 residues.

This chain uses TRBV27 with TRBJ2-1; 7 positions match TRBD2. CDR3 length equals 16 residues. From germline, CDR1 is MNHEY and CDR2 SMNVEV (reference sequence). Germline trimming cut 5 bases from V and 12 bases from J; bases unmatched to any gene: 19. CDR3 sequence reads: CASSPQGAGKSGGQFF. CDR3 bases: TGTGCCAGCAGTCCCCAGGGAGCGGGGAAATCTGGGGGGCAGTTCTTC.